This T cell receptor (beta chain) was sequenced in a study of blood T cell dynamics during melanoma immunotherapy. The V gene lost 2 bases and the J gene lost 6 bases, with 10 bases spanning the gap. Per the germline V gene, CDR1 is SEHNR and CDR2 is FQNEAQ (reference sequence). There are 13 residues in the CDR3. The time point here: pre-treatment baseline. Patients had no prior systemic cancer treatment, immunosuppressants or other active cancers. Clones were sequenced by immunoSEQ multiplex PCR, and TCRdb holds only the in-frame ones, with some missing. The data contain roughly 23,000 clones, around nine tenths of them seen just once; the ten biggest clones take up about 1.2%.

The sequence was obtained from a human donor with melanoma. The chain joins TRBV7-9 to TRBJ1-1; D call uncertain. The material was blood, obtained from a patient treated with checkpoint blockade. The CDR3 here is CASSLKRSAEAFF. CDR3 nucleotide sequence: TGTGCCAGCAGCTTAAAACGGTCGGCTGAAGCTTTCTTT.